The rows below give T cell receptor beta chains drawn from one sample of a study of blood T cells in healthy people across ages. TCRdb redid the calling of the 5' RACE reads with MiXCR, one entry per CDR3 protein. Among some 780,000 distinct CDR3 sequences listed, around three fifths were seen once. Source material: blood. The receptors derive from a man aged 40-49 years in good health. CDR3s include the opening cysteine and the closing phenylalanine or tryptophan. The order of the fields is D gene, CDR3 length, J gene, clone size, V gene, CDR3 protein, CDR3 DNA. D genes are given only for firm matches. Size tells how often a clone was seen (once, few, many) or the class of an expanded clone, and some rows leave it out.

>-|14|TRBJ2-5|-|TRBV20-1
CSARVRAGGETQYF
TGCAGTGCTAGAGTTAGGGCAGGGGGGGAGACCCAGTACTTC
>TRBD2|20|TRBJ2-3|few|TRBV7-9
CASSLALIPAGTSFSDTQYF
TGTGCCAGCAGCTTAGCGCTAATCCCTGCCGGGACTAGTTTTTCAGATACGCAGTATTTT
>-|15|TRBJ2-4|-|TRBV28
CASSYARTAKNIQYF
TGTGCCAGCAGTTATGCGAGGACAGCAAAAAACATTCAGTACTTC
>-|16|TRBJ2-7|-|TRBV28
CASSSPRTPTPYEQYF
TGTGCCAGCAGTTCGCCAAGGACACCGACCCCGTACGAGCAGTACTTC
>-|17|TRBJ2-5|-|TRBV6-2/TRBV6-3
CASSYSRGDWYQETQYF
TGTGCCAGCAGTTACTCGAGGGGGGATTGGTACCAAGAGACCCAGTACTTC
>TRBD1|13|TRBJ2-5|-|TRBV29-1
CSGLPGQGETQYF
TGCAGCGGATTGCCCGGACAGGGAGAGACCCAGTACTTC
>-|13|TRBJ1-1|-|TRBV10-3
CAISESDALGAFF
TGTGCCATCAGTGAGTCTGACGCATTAGGGGCTTTCTTT
>-|19|TRBJ2-2|-|TRBV7-8
CASSLDRVWGNPNTGGLFF
TGTGCCAGCAGCTTAGACAGGGTTTGGGGAAACCCAAACACCGGGGGGCTGTTTTTT
>-|13|TRBJ1-2|-|TRBV12-3/TRBV12-4
CASSHDRHYGYTF
TGTGCCAGCAGTCATGACAGGCACTATGGCTACACCTTC
>TRBD2|13|TRBJ2-5|-|TRBV20-1
CSALLAGEETQYF
TGCAGTGCTCTACTAGCGGGAGAAGAGACCCAGTACTTC
>TRBD2|19|TRBJ2-5|-|TRBV7-8
CASSLAPYRLAGIQETQYF
TGTGCCAGCAGCTTAGCGCCCTACCGACTAGCGGGGATACAAGAGACCCAGTACTTC
>TRBD2|15|TRBJ2-4|-|TRBV7-6
CASSSSSGRANIQYF
TGTGCCAGCAGCTCCTCTAGCGGGAGGGCGAACATTCAGTACTTC
>-|16|TRBJ2-1|-|TRBV7-9
CASSLVPNAMRVEQFF
TGTGCCAGCAGCTTAGTCCCGAACGCGATGAGGGTTGAGCAGTTCTTC
>-|13|TRBJ2-4|-|TRBV7-8
CASSKNRVREQYF
TGTGCCAGCAGCAAAAACAGGGTTCGGGAGCAGTACTTC
>-|17|TRBJ1-4|few|TRBV7-9
CASSQALLREGNEKLFF
TGTGCCAGCAGCCAAGCCCTACTCCGGGAGGGTAATGAAAAACTGTTTTTT
>TRBD2|18|TRBJ2-3|-|TRBV20-1
CSAPRLVTLAGGPDTQYF
TGCAGTGCCCCCCGTTTGGTTACCTTAGCGGGAGGCCCAGATACGCAGTATTTT
>-|15|TRBJ2-6|few|TRBV3-1
CASSLQTGGANVLTF
TGTGCCAGCAGCCTACAGACGGGTGGGGCCAACGTCCTGACTTTC
>TRBD2|17|TRBJ2-1|-|TRBV6-2/TRBV6-3
CASRSDLIAGGYNEQFF
TGTGCCAGCAGGTCCGATTTAATAGCGGGAGGGTACAATGAGCAGTTCTTC
>TRBD2|16|TRBJ2-1|-|TRBV24-1
CATSDSGLAGYNEQFF
TGTGCCACCAGTGATTCGGGACTAGCGGGGTACAATGAGCAGTTCTTC
>-|14|TRBJ2-7|few|TRBV27
CASSSSAGAYEQYF
TGTGCCAGCAGTTCCTCCGCAGGGGCCTACGAGCAGTACTTC
>TRBD1|14|TRBJ1-2|once|TRBV3-1
CASSQLGTEYGYTF
TGTGCCAGCAGCCAACTCGGGACAGAATATGGCTACACCTTC
>-|15|TRBJ2-4|-|TRBV9
CASIQAKIAKNIQYF
TGTGCCAGCATTCAGGCCAAAATAGCCAAAAACATTCAGTACTTC
>TRBD2|18|TRBJ2-3|-|TRBV27
CASSLMAGGLGASDTQYF
TGTGCCAGCAGTTTAATGGCGGGGGGCCTGGGGGCGTCAGATACGCAGTATTTT
>TRBD1|15|TRBJ1-2|once|TRBV29-1
CSVESTGTGTYGYTF
TGCAGCGTTGAGAGTACCGGGACAGGGACCTATGGCTACACCTTC
>-|14|TRBJ1-5|-|TRBV12-3/TRBV12-4
CASSLQTGYQPQHF
TGTGCCAGCAGTCTCCAGACAGGTTATCAGCCCCAGCATTTT
>-|13|TRBJ2-5|few|TRBV12-3/TRBV12-4
CASSFLGRETQYF
TGTGCCAGCAGTTTCCTGGGTCGAGAGACCCAGTACTTC
>-|16|TRBJ2-5|-|TRBV4-1
CASSKGVELTIETQYF
TGCGCCAGCAGCAAAGGGGTTGAACTCACGATAGAGACCCAGTACTTC
>-|14|TRBJ2-1|-|TRBV9
CASSVESSNGEQFF
TGTGCCAGCAGCGTAGAGTCTAGTAATGGTGAGCAGTTCTTC
>TRBD1|17|TRBJ2-7|few|TRBV27
CASRIVMRQGGVYEQYF
TGTGCCAGCAGAATCGTTATGAGACAGGGGGGGGTCTACGAGCAGTACTTC
>-|16|TRBJ2-6|-|TRBV29-1
CSVVVGAWGGANVLTF
TGCAGCGTTGTTGTCGGGGCTTGGGGTGGGGCCAACGTCCTGACTTTC
>TRBD1|16|TRBJ2-3|-|TRBV29-1
CSVEDQGQGSTDTQYF
TGCAGCGTTGAAGATCAGGGACAGGGCTCCACAGATACGCAGTATTTT
>-|15|TRBJ2-7|-|TRBV9
CASSVASDSLYEQYF
TGTGCCAGCAGCGTAGCCTCGGACAGCCTCTACGAGCAGTACTTC
>-|14|TRBJ2-7|-|TRBV27
CASSPAEGSYGQYF
TGTGCCAGCAGTCCCGCGGAGGGCTCCTACGGGCAGTACTTC
>TRBD2|15|TRBJ2-5|few|TRBV7-2
CASSPFLREVETQYF
TGTGCCAGCAGCCCATTTTTGCGGGAGGTGGAGACCCAGTACTTC
>TRBD1|14|TRBJ1-4|-|TRBV3-1
CASSLGTGAEKLFF
TGTGCCAGCAGCCTCGGGACAGGGGCTGAAAAACTGTTTTTT
>-|15|TRBJ2-2|-|TRBV12-3/TRBV12-4
CATRVGGQSNGELFF
TGTGCCACCAGAGTGGGGGGACAGTCCAACGGGGAGCTGTTTTTT
>-|16|TRBJ2-5|-|TRBV7-2
CASSNAPVMGQETQYF
TGTGCCAGCAGCAATGCCCCAGTCATGGGTCAAGAGACCCAGTACTTC